The 28 T cell receptor beta chains below all came from one sample that was sequenced in a study of CD8 T cells in Susac syndrome. RNA totalling about 0.45 to 1 ug underwent reverse transcription with random hexamers. Each CDR3 protein is one row after TCRdb ran MiXCR on the immunoSEQ multiplex PCR reads. This sample has around 200,000 distinct CDR3 sequences, with 90% to 97% found just once. Sequencing was done on a sample of CD4+ T cells from PBMCs. Receptors were obtained from a human donor with Susac syndrome.

The chain recombines TRBV24-1 with TRBJ2-2, with TRBD1 matching over 9 bases. This CDR3 comprises 13 residues. CDR1 is KGHDR and CDR2 is SFDVKD in the germline V gene. The ends lost 9 bases at V and 8 bases at J; junction bases unmatched: 6. This CDR3 is CATRDRARGELFF. CDR3 sequence (DNA): TGTGCCACCCGGGACAGGGCGAGGGGGGAGCTGTTTTTT.

The rearrangement links TRBV20-1 to TRBJ2-7, with D possibly TRBD1 on 6 matching bases. This CDR3 comprises 15 residues. Trimming cost V 0 bases and J 2 bases, with 14 bases left between them. Looked up from germline, CDR1 is DFQATT and CDR2 is SNEGSKA (reference sequence). Here the CDR3 DNA reads TGCAGTGCTAGAGATACCAGGGGTCCCACCTACGAGCAGTACTTC. This sequence encodes CSARDTRGPTYEQYF.

The chain joins TRBV20-1 to TRBJ2-3; D might be TRBD2 (5 bases). The germline V and J ends were trimmed by 6 bases and 1 base, with 5 bases remaining between them. This CDR3 spans 11 amino acids. From germline, CDR1 is DFQATT and CDR2 SNEGSKA (reference sequence). The CDR3 protein is CSAGGTDTQYF. The CDR3 coding sequence is TGCAGTGCCGGGGGCACAGATACGCAGTATTTT.

This clonotype occurred once. The chain employs TRBV7-9 and TRBJ1-5; no firm D call. This CDR3 is built from 16 residues. Germline CDR1 is SEHNR and CDR2 is FQNEAQ (reference sequence). Trimming stripped 1 base from V and 2 bases from J, with 12 bases between. CDR3 bases: TGTGCCAGCAGCTTAGAGGGAGGGAGCGGCAATCAGCCCCAGCATTTT. The encoded protein is CASSLEGGSGNQPQHF.

The CDR3, as DNA: TGCGCCAGCAGCCAAGATGAAATGGGGGTTCAGCAAGCAGATACGCAGTATTTT. It encodes CASSQDEMGVQQADTQYF. The chain employs TRBV4-1 and TRBJ2-3, with D possibly called TRBD1 or TRBD2 (5 bases each). Germline CDR1 is MGHRA and CDR2 is YSYEKL. CDR3 length equals 18 residues. Deletions cut 0 bases from V and 4 bases from J, with 20 bases between.

The chain links TRBV20-1 to TRBJ2-1; 11 nucleotides line up with TRBD2. V trimming: 3 bases; J trimming: 4 bases; junction bases outside the gene matches: 5. Germline CDR1 is DFQATT and CDR2 is SNEGSKA (reference sequence). There are 15 residues in the CDR3. CDR3 coding DNA: TGCAGTGCTAGTGCCGGGACTAGCGGATACAATGAGCAGTTCTTC. Amino acid sequence: CSASAGTSGYNEQFF.

This rearrangement joins TRBV18 to TRBJ2-5; 8 nucleotides line up with TRBD1. Germline CDR1 and CDR2: KGHSH and LQKENI. After removal of 1 base from V and 5 bases from J, the junction contained 12 bases not matched to a gene. This CDR3 is built from 17 residues. CDR3 in DNA: TGTGCCAGCTCACCACTACCAGGACAGGGAACGAGGGAGACCCAGTACTTC. Amino acids: CASSPLPGQGTRETQYF.

Comment on this clonotype: Compared with germline, one end of the junction differs, possibly owing to a read error. The rearrangement joins TRBV2 to TRBJ2-7; D possibly corresponds to TRBD1 (5 bases). The CDR3 totals 16 residues. Germline-derived CDR1 and CDR2 are SNHLY and FYNNEI. CDR3 nucleotide sequence: TGTGCCAGCAGCGAAGGAAGACAGAGCGCTCCATACGAGCAGTACTTC. Its protein product is CASSEGRQSAPYEQYF.

The rearrangement uses TRBV9 and TRBJ2-7; 7 nucleotides align to TRBD1. Germline CDR1 reads SGDLS; CDR2 reads YYNGEE. V shed 4 bases, J shed 5 bases, and the junction held 15 bases outside the gene matches. CDR3 size: 16 residues. The CDR3 DNA is TGTGCCAGCAGCTCCGATACACAGGGGACGGGACACGAGCAGTACTTC. Translated, it gives CASSSDTQGTGHEQYF.

V usage is TRBV6-2 or TRBV6-3 and J usage is TRBJ1-1; D is undetermined. From germline, CDR1 is MNHEY and CDR2 SVGEGT. This CDR3 region has 14 residues. Trimming pared 5 bases from V and 0 bases from J, leaving 10 bases between. CDR3 sequence reads: CASSPPQVNTEAFF. For the CDR3, the DNA is TGTGCCAGCAGTCCTCCACAAGTGAACACTGAAGCTTTCTTT.

This clonotype was seen only once. The CDR3 DNA reads TGTGCCACCAGCAGAGATGTCGGGTCGTACACCGGGGAGCTGTTTTTT. Protein: CATSRDVGSYTGELFF. The chain carries TRBV15 and TRBJ2-2; unclear D gene. Germline lookup yields CDR1 LNHNV and CDR2 YYDKDF (reference sequence). CDR3 length: 16 residues. V lost 0 bases, J lost 3 bases, and 11 bases lay in between.

This rearrangement joins TRBV4-2 to TRBJ2-6; tentative D call: TRBD2 (5 bases). The CDR3 covers 18 residues. From germline, CDR1 is LGHNA and CDR2 YNFKEQ. The ends were cut back, 4 bases at V and 2 bases at J, with 18 bases in the middle. This CDR3 reads CASSRGPNLEAGANVLTF. The CDR3 DNA is TGTGCCAGCAGCCGCGGGCCAAACCTAGAAGCTGGGGCCAACGTCCTGACTTTC.

The CDR3 sequence: CASSPSLGYGYTF. CDR3 DNA: TGTGCCAGCAGTCCATCTCTGGGCTATGGCTACACCTTC. The chain has TRBV6-5 and TRBJ1-2; D is ambiguous. V was pared by 5 bases and J by 4 bases, with 11 bases between. Germline-derived CDR1 and CDR2 are MNHEY and SVGAGI. The CDR3 consists of 13 residues.

The chain has TRBV20-1 and TRBJ2-7, with 13 bases aligning to TRBD2. Germline V gene sequence: CDR1 DFQATT, CDR2 SNEGSKA (reference sequence). The CDR3 contains 14 residues. The trim removed 5 bases at V and 7 bases at J, leaving 8 bases unmatched. Here the CDR3 reads CSASARLAGGEQYF. The CDR3 region has the DNA TGCAGTGCTTCTGCCAGACTAGCGGGGGGTGAGCAGTACTTC.

The V and J genes are TRBV7-2 and TRBJ2-5; the D gene could be TRBD1 or TRBD2 (6 bases each). The germline CDR1 and CDR2 sequences are SGHTA and FQGNSA. This CDR3 has 15 residues. Trimming removed 4 bases at V and 1 base at J, with 13 bases between. The CDR3 DNA reads TGTGCCAGCAGCTGGGGGGCACTAGCCCAAGAGACCCAGTACTTC. Amino acid sequence: CASSWGALAQETQYF.

This rearrangement joins TRBV20-1 to TRBJ2-3; D gene unclear. The germline V gene encodes CDR1 DFQATT and CDR2 SNEGSKA (reference sequence). The V and J ends lost 1 base and 0 bases respectively, with 5 bases between them. The CDR3 runs to 13 residues. This chain's CDR3 is CSARVQSTDTQYF. CDR3 in DNA: TGCAGTGCTAGAGTACAGAGCACAGATACGCAGTATTTT.

This clonotype was seen just once. The CDR3 coding sequence is TGCGCCAGCAGCCATGACGAGGGTTTAGAAGCTTTCTTT. Amino acid sequence: CASSHDEGLEAFF. The chain couples TRBV4-1 to TRBJ1-1; D gene uncertain. The CDR3 extends over 13 amino acids. V shed 3 bases and J shed 8 bases, with 13 bases lying between them. Germline V CDR1 and CDR2: MGHRA, YSYEKL.

The chain recombines TRBV29-1 with TRBJ1-1; D may be TRBD1 (5 bases). V lost 2 bases to trimming and J lost 4 bases, with 11 bases between them. The CDR3 runs 13 residues. Germline loops: CDR1 SQVTM, CDR2 ANQGSEA. CDR3 coding DNA: TGCAGCGTTGAACCTGGGGCGGGCACTGAAGCTTTCTTT. It is translated as CSVEPGAGTEAFF.

This rearrangement joins TRBV7-3 to TRBJ1-1; D may be TRBD1 (5 bases). Per the germline V gene, CDR1 is SGHTA and CDR2 is FQGTGA. Between the trimmed V and J ends, which lost 5 bases and 5 bases, there was a span of 27 bases. This CDR3 has 18 amino acids. CDR3 in amino acids: CASSLGRLSFGRRTEAFF. For the CDR3, the DNA is TGTGCCAGCAGCCTGGGGCGCCTAAGCTTTGGACGAAGGACTGAAGCTTTCTTT.

This rearrangement joins TRBV4-1 to TRBJ1-4; D call uncertain. The germline V gene encodes CDR1 MGHRA and CDR2 YSYEKL. This CDR3 region has 14 residues. V lost 1 base and J 11 bases, leaving 14 bases between the germline ends. The CDR3 sequence: CASSQGLRGGKLFF. The CDR3 nucleotides are TGCGCCAGCAGCCAAGGCTTGCGGGGAGGGAAACTGTTTTTT.

The chain links TRBV6-5 to TRBJ1-1; tentatively, D is TRBD1 (5 bases). The V and J ends lost 2 bases and 0 bases respectively, with 13 bases between them. The CDR3 totals 16 residues. Germline lookup yields CDR1 MNHEY and CDR2 SVGAGI. The CDR3 DNA reads as TGTGCCAGCAGTTACGGAGGGGCCGGAATGAACACTGAAGCTTTCTTT. It codes for CASSYGGAGMNTEAFF.

The chain has TRBV11-1 and TRBJ2-2; 8 bases match TRBD1. From germline, CDR1 is SGHAT and CDR2 FQDESV (reference sequence). CDR3 size: 18 residues. Trimming cost V 7 bases and J 0 bases; bases outside gene matches: 13. The CDR3: CASTHPRDRPSNTGELFF. The CDR3 DNA follows: TGTGCCAGCACCCACCCCCGGGACAGGCCCTCGAACACCGGGGAGCTGTTTTTT.

Written as DNA, the CDR3 is TGTGCCAGCAGTTTACACCAATCCGGGGCCAACGTCCTGACTTTC. It is translated as CASSLHQSGANVLTF. This chain uses TRBV28 with TRBJ2-6, with no clear D. The CDR3 extends over 15 amino acids. Trimming cost V 2 bases and J 4 bases, with 9 bases left between them. CDR1 MDHEN and CDR2 SYDVKM come from the germline V gene. The full variable domain, its missing parts supplied by reference TRBV28 and TRBJ2-6, is DVKVTQSSRYLVKRTGEKVFLECVQDMDHENMFWYRQDPGLGLRLIYFSYDVKMKEKGDIPEGYSVSREKKERFSLILESASTNQTSMYLCASSLHQSGANVLTFGAGSRLTVL.

The CDR3 DNA reads TGCAGTGCCGGGACAGGGGGAACCCCGGATACGCAGTATTTT. It yields the protein CSAGTGGTPDTQYF. The chain couples TRBV20-1 to TRBJ2-3; 11 bases are shared with TRBD1. Per the germline V gene, CDR1 is DFQATT and CDR2 is SNEGSKA (reference sequence). Losses at the gene ends were 6 bases for V and 6 bases for J; bases not matched to a gene: 8. The CDR3 is made up of 14 amino acids.

This chain links TRBV6-5 with TRBJ1-6, with D perhaps TRBD1 (6 bases). Trimming shortened V by 0 bases and J by 7 bases, and 10 bases separated the two germline ends. Germline assignment: CDR1 MNHEY and CDR2 SVGAGI. CDR3 length: 15 amino acids. The CDR3 reads CASSYSAGVNSPLHF. CDR3 in DNA: TGTGCCAGCAGTTACTCGGCAGGGGTAAATTCACCCCTCCACTTT.

The chain combines TRBV12-3 or TRBV12-4 with TRBJ2-5, with a tentative D call TRBD2 (6 bases). Trimming cost V 5 bases and J 5 bases, with 12 bases left between them. The CDR3 spans 13 residues. Here the CDR3 DNA reads TGTGCCAGCAGTACGACTAGTCTGGAGACCCAGTACTTC. It specifies CASSTTSLETQYF.

CDR3 region: CASSQVGGRQSYEQYF. The DNA of the CDR3 is TGTGCCAGCAGCCAAGTTGGGGGACGGCAAAGCTACGAGCAGTACTTC. The chain carries TRBV3-1 and TRBJ2-7; perhaps D is TRBD1 or TRBD2 (5 bases each). CDR1 and CDR2 from the germline V gene are LGHDT and YNNKEL (reference sequence). CDR3 length equals 16 residues. The V gene lost 1 base and the J gene lost 3 bases, with 16 bases spanning the gap.

The chain joins TRBV25-1 to TRBJ2-5, with 9 bases lining up with TRBD2. CDR1 and CDR2 (germline): MGHDK, SYGVNS. The CDR3 totals 15 residues. The J segment lost 1 base and the V segment lost 2 bases, leaving 2 bases of the junction unmatched. The CDR3, as DNA: TGTGCCAGCAGTGAAAGGGGACTAGCCCAAGAGACCCAGTACTTC. Encoded protein: CASSERGLAQETQYF.